The clone carrying this T cell receptor (beta chain) was found a few times. No antigen is known for it. Using genomic DNA as the template, TCR beta VDJ and CDR3 profiling was carried out. TCRdb re-called the reads through MiXCR, storing one row per CDR3 protein. The sample includes about 200,000 distinct CDR3 sequences, around three fifths of them seen just once. The sample is drawn from a study of CD8+CD57+ T cells in acquired aplastic anemia. Study-level information: The DNA of sorted CD4+ and CD8+ cells averaged 3.2 ug.

Findings of the study overall: Patients and controls shared some 30 CD8+ CDR3 sequences, highly expressed in patients.

Germline CDR1 KGHDR, CDR2 SFDVKD. This CDR3 has 13 residues. V lost 3 bases and J 8 bases, leaving 12 bases between the germline ends. The sequenced patients had an expansion of CD8+CD57+ cells seen by flow cytometry. All participating patients were living with severe acquired aplastic anemia. Sampling of blood occurred while the patients had still received no therapy. The gene calls are TRBV24-1 and TRBJ1-2; D is unresolved. Sequencing was carried out using sorted CD4+, CD8+, or CD8+CD57+ T cells (not recorded which) from PBMCs. The receptor was isolated from a human donor with aplastic anemia. The CDR3, as DNA: TGTGCCACCAGTGATGGTAACAGTTTGGGCTACACCTTC. This codes for CATSDGNSLGYTF.